The text below deals with one T cell receptor beta chain. The antigen remains undetermined. Unmatched junction bases numbered 8, after V lost 3 bases and J lost 0 bases. The CDR3 contains 18 residues. CDR1 is KGHDR and CDR2 is SFDVKD in the germline V gene. The data originate from a study of identical twins. Study-level points and caveats: With abundant cord blood beta clonotypes, insertions were fewer; memory repertoires showed no such pattern. Findings depended on cross-sectional statistics rather than tracking the same donors. Shared out-of-frame alpha sequences (those common to twins) showed excess low generation probability.

cDNA molecules carried unique molecular identifiers, and template switching added a universal primer site. TCRdb passed the 5' RACE reads through MiXCR, listing each CDR3 protein once. The sample has 1,800,000 or so distinct CDR3 sequences, about 32% seen once. The chain employs TRBV24-1 and TRBJ2-7, with 12 nucleotides matching TRBD2. The material sequenced was cord blood. This clonotype originated in a newborn girl in good health. This CDR3 reads CATSDRGLAGPLSYEQYF. Written as DNA, the CDR3 is TGTGCCACCAGTGATAGGGGACTAGCGGGCCCTCTCTCCTACGAGCAGTACTTC.